This TCR beta chain is from a study of T cell responses to AZD1222 COVID-19 vaccine. Study-wide results and caveats: Nearly half of spike-specific TCRs reportedly go after variant regions that carry no mutations.

Libraries were prepared by immunoSEQ multiplex PCR; TCRdb keeps only in-frame clonotypes and omits some of them. Of roughly 150,000 clones listed, about nine tenths are singletons. Comment on this clone: Its antigen is still unknown.

Germline CDR1 DFQATT, CDR2 SNEGSKA (reference sequence). V shed 3 bases and J 3 bases; nucleotides not matched to a gene: 3. This CDR3 is built from 15 residues. The chain couples TRBV20-1 to TRBJ2-2, with TRBD1 identical over 11 bases. The sequence derives from an adult who received the AZD1222 COVID-19 vaccine. This specimen was peripheral blood, taken 28 days after the second AZD1222 dose. CDR3 DNA: TGCAGTGCTAGTCCGGGACAGGGGGACACCGGGGAGCTGTTTTTT. Residues: CSASPGQGDTGELFF.